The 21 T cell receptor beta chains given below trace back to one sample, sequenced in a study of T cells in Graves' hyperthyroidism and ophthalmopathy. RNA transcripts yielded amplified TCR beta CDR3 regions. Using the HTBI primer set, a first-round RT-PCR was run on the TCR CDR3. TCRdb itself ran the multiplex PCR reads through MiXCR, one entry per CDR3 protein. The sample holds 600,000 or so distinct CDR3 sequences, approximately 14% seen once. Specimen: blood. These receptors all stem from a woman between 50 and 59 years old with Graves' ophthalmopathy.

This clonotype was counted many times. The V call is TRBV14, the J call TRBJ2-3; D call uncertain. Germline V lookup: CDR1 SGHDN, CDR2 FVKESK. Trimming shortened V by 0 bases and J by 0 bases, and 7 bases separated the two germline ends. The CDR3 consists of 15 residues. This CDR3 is CASSQDFISTDTQYF. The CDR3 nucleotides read TGTGCCAGCAGCCAAGATTTCATCAGCACAGATACGCAGTATTTT.

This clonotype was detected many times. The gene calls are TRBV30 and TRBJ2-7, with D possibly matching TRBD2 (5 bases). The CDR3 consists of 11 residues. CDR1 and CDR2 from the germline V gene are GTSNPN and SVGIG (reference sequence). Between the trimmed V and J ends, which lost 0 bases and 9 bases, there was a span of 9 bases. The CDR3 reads CAWSVLEGQYF. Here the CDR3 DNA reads TGTGCCTGGAGTGTACTAGAGGGGCAGTACTTC.

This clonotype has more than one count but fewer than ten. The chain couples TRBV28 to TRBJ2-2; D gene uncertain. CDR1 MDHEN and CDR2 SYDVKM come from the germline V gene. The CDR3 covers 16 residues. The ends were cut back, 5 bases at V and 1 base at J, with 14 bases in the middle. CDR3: CASSLPRQENTGELFF. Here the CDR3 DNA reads TGTGCCAGCAGTCTGCCAAGGCAGGAGAACACCGGGGAGCTGTTTTTT.

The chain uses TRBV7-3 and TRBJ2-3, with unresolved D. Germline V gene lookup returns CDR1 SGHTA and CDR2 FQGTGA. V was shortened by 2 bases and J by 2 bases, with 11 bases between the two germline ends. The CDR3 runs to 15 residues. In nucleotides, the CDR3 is TGTGCCAGCAGCTTAGTACTGAGCCCCACAGATACGCAGTATTTT. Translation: CASSLVLSPTDTQYF. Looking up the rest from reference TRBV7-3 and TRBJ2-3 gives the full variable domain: GAGVSQTPSNKVTEKGKYVELRCDPISGHTALYWYRQSLGQGPEFLIYFQGTGAADDSGLPNDRFFAVRPEGSVSTLKIQRTERGDSAVYLCASSLVLSPTDTQYFGPGTRLTVL.

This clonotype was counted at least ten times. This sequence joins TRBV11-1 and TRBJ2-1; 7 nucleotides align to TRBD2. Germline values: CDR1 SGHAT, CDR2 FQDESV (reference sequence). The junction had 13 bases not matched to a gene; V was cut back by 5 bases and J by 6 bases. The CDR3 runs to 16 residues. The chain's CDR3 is CASSLRTIKRGNEQFF. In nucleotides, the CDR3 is TGTGCCAGCAGCCTTAGGACCATTAAGCGGGGCAATGAGCAGTTCTTC.

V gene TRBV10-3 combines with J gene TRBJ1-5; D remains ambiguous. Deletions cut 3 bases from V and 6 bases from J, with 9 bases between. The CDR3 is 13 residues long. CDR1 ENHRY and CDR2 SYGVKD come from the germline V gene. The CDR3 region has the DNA TGTGCCATCAGTGATGCCCGGGGTCAGCCCCAGCATTTT. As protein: CAISDARGQPQHF.

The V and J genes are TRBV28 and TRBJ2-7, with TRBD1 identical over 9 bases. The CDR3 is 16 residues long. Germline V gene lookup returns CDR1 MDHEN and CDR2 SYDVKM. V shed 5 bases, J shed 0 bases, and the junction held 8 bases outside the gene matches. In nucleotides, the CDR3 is TGTGCCAGCAGTCCTACCGACAGGGGGAGCTCCTACGAGCAGTACTTC. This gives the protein CASSPTDRGSSYEQYF.

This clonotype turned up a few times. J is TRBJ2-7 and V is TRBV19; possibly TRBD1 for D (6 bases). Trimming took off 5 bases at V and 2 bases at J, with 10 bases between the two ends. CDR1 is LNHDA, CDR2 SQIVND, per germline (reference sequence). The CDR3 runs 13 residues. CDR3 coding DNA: TGTGCCAGTAGTGTAGGGACAACCTACGAGCAGTACTTC. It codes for CASSVGTTYEQYF.

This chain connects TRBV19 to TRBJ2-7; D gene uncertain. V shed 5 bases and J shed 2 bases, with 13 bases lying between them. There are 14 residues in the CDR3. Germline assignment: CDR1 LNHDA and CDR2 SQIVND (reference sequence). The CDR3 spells CASSPRTDPYEQYF. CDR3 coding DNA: TGTGCCAGTAGTCCCCGAACAGACCCCTACGAGCAGTACTTC.

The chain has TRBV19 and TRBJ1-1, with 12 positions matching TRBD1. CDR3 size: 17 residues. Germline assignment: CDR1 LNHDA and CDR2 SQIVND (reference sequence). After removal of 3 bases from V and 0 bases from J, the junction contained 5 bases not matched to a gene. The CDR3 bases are TGTGCCAGTAGTATCGGGACAGGGGGCCCTGTGAACACTGAAGCTTTCTTT. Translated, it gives CASSIGTGGPVNTEAFF. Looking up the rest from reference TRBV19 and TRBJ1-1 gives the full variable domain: DGGITQSPKYLFRKEGQNVTLSCEQNLNHDAMYWYRQDPGQGLRLIYYSQIVNDFQKGDIAEGYSVSREKKESFPLTVTSAQKNPTAFYLCASSIGTGGPVNTEAFFGQGTRLTVV.

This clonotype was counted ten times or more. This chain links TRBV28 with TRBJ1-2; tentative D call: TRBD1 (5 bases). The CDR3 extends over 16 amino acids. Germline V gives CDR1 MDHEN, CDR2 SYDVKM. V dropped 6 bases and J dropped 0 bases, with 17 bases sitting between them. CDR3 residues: CASRQTGDFANYGYTF. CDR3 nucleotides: TGTGCCAGCAGACAAACGGGGGACTTCGCTAACTATGGCTACACCTTC.

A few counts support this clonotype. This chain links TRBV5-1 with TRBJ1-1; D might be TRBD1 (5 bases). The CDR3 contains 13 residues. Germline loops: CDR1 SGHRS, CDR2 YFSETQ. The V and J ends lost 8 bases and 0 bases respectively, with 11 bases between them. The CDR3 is CASGDGVNTEAFF. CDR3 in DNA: TGCGCCAGTGGGGACGGGGTGAACACTGAAGCTTTCTTT.

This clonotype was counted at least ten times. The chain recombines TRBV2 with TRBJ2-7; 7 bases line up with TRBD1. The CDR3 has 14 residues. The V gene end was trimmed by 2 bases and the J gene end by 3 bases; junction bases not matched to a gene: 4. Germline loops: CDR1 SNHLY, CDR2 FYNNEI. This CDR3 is CASSEQGEYYEQYF. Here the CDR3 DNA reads TGTGCCAGCAGTGAACAGGGGGAGTACTACGAGCAGTACTTC.

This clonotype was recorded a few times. The CDR3 DNA reads TGTGCCAGCAGTGACAGGGTGTCGGGAAATTCACCCCTCCACTTT. Protein sequence: CASSDRVSGNSPLHF. The J gene is TRBJ1-6, the V gene TRBV12-3 or TRBV12-4, with 7 bases aligning to TRBD1. This CDR3 spans 15 amino acids. V was clipped by 5 bases and J by 7 bases; unmatched bases: 8.

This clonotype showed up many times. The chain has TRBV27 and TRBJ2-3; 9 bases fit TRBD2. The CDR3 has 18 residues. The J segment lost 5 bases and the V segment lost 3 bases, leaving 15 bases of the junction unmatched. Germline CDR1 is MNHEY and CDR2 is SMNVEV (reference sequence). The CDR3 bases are TGTGCCAGCAGTTTCGGTTCTAGCGGGAACGGGTGTGGAGATACGCAGTATTTT. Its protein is CASSFGSSGNGCGDTQYF.

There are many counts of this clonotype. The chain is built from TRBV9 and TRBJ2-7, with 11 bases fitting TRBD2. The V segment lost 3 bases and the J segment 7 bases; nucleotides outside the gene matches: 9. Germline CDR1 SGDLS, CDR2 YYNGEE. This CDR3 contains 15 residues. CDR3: CASSAEIAGGIEQYF. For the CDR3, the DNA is TGTGCCAGCAGCGCGGAAATAGCGGGAGGGATTGAGCAGTACTTC. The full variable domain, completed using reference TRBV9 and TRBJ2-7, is DSGVTQTPKHLITATGQRVTLRCSPRSGDLSVYWYQQSLDQGLQFLIQYYNGEERAKGNILERFSAQQFPDLHSELNLSSLELGDSALYFCASSAEIAGGIEQYFGPGTRLTVT.

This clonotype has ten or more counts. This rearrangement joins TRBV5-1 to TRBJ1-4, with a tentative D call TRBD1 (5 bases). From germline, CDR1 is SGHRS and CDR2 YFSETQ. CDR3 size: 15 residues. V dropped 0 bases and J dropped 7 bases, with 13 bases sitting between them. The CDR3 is CASSLDGTSSEKLFF. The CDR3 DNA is TGCGCCAGCAGCTTGGATGGGACGAGTTCTGAAAAACTGTTTTTT.

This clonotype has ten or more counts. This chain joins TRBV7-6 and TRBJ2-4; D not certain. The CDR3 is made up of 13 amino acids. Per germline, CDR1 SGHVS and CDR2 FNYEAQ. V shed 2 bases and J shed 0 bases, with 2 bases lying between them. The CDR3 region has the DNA TGTGCCAGCAGCTTATTAGCCAAAAACATTCAGTACTTC. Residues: CASSLLAKNIQYF.

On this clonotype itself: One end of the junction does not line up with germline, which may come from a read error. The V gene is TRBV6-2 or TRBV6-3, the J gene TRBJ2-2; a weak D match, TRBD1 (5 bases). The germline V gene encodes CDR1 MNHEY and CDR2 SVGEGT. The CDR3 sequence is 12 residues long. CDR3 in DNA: TGTGCCGGCAGGGCGAGCACCGGGGAGCTGTTTTTT. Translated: CAGRASTGELFF.

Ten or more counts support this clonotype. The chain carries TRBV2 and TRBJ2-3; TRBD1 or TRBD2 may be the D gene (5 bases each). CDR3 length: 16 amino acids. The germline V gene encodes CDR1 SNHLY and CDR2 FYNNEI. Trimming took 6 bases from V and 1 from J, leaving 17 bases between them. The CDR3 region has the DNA TGTGCCAGCAGATGGGGGATGGGCCCCGGCACAGATACGCAGTATTTT. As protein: CASRWGMGPGTDTQYF.

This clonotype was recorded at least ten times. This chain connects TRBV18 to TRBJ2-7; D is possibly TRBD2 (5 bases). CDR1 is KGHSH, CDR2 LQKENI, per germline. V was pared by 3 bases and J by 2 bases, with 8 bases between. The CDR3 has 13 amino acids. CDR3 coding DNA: TGTGCCAGCTCACCGCCACTAGCCTACGAGCAGTACTTC. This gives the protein CASSPPLAYEQYF.